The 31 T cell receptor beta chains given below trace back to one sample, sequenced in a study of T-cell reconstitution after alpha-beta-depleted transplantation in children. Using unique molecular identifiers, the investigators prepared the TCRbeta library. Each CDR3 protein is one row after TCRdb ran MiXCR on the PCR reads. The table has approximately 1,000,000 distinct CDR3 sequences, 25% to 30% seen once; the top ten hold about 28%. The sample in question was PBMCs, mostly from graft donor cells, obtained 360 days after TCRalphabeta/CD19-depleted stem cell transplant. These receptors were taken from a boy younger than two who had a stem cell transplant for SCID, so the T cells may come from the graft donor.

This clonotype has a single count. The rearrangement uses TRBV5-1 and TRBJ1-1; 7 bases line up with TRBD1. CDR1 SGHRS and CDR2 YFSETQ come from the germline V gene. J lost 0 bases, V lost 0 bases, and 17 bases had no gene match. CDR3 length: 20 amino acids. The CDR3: CASSLAYASSGGSMNTEAFF. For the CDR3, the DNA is TGCGCCAGCAGCTTGGCTTACGCCTCTTCAGGGGGGAGCATGAACACTGAAGCTTTCTTT.

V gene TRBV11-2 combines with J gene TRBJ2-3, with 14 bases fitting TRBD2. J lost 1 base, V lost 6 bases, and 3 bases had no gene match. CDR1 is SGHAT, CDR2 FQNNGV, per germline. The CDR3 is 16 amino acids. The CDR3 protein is CASSWTSGGRTDTQYF. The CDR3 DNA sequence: TGTGCCAGCAGTTGGACTAGCGGGGGGCGCACAGATACGCAGTATTTT.

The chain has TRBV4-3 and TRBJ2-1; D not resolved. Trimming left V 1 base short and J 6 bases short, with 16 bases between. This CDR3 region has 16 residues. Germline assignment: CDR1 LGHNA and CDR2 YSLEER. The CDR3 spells CASSQGLATPGNEQFF. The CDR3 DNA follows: TGCGCCAGCAGCCAAGGCTTAGCAACTCCAGGCAATGAGCAGTTCTTC.

Here the CDR3 reads CASSLEMTDTQYF. The CDR3 region has the DNA TGCGCCAGCAGCTTGGAAATGACAGATACGCAGTATTTT. The chain employs TRBV5-1 and TRBJ2-3; D is undetermined. Per germline, CDR1 SGHRS and CDR2 YFSETQ. Between the trimmed V and J ends, which lost 0 bases and 3 bases, there was a span of 5 bases. The CDR3 contains 13 residues.

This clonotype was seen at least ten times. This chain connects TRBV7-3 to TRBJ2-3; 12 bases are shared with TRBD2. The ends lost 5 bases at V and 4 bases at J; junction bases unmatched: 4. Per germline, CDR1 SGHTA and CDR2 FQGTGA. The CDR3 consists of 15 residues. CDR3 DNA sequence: TGTGCCAGCAGCCCTAGCGGGGGGGGTGCAGATACGCAGTATTTT. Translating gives CASSPSGGGADTQYF.

The CDR3 spells CASSTEDRFSDYGYTF. The CDR3 nucleotides read TGTGCCAGCAGCACCGAAGACAGGTTTTCAGACTATGGCTACACCTTC. V gene TRBV7-9 combines with J gene TRBJ1-2; D possibly corresponds to TRBD1 (6 bases). Deletions cut 5 bases from V and 3 bases from J, with 19 bases between. Germline lookup yields CDR1 SEHNR and CDR2 FQNEAQ (reference sequence). CDR3 length: 16 residues. Together with reference TRBV7-9 and TRBJ1-2, the CDR3 gives the full variable domain: DTGVSQNPRHKITKRGQNVTFRCDPISEHNRLYWYRQTLGQGPEFLTYFQNEAQLEKSRLLSDRFSAERPKGSFSTLEIQRTEQGDSAMYLCASSTEDRFSDYGYTFGSGTRLTVV.

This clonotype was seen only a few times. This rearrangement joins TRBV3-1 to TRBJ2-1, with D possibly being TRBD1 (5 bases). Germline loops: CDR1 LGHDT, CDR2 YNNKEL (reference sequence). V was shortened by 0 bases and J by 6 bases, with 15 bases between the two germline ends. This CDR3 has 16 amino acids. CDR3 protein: CASSQELWTPSNEQFF. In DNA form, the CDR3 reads TGTGCCAGCAGCCAAGAACTATGGACACCTAGCAATGAGCAGTTCTTC.

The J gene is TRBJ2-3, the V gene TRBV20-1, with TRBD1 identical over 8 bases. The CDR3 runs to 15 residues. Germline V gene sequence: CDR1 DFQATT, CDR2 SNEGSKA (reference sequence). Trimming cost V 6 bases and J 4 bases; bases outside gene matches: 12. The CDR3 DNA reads TGCAGTGCCCTTGGACAGGGTGGGAGGTCAGATACGCAGTATTTT. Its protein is CSALGQGGRSDTQYF.

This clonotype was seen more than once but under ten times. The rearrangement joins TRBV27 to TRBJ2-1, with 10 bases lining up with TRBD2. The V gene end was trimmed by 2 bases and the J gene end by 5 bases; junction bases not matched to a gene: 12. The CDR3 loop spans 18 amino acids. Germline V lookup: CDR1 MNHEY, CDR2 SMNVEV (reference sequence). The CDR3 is CASSLTPRSGGQNNEQFF. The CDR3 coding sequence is TGTGCCAGCAGTTTAACACCCCGTAGCGGGGGGCAGAACAATGAGCAGTTCTTC.

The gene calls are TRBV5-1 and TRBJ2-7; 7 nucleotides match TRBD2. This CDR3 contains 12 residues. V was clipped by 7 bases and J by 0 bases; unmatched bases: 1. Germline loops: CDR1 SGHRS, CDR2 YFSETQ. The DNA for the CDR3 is TGCGCCAGCTGCGGGAGCTCCTACGAGCAGTACTTC. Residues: CASCGSSYEQYF.

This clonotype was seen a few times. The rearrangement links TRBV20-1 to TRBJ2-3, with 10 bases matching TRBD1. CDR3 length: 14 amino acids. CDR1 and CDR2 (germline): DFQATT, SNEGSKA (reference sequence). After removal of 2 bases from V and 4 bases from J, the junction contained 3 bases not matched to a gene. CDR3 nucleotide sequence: TGCAGTGCTAGAAGGACAGGGGGGTCAGATACGCAGTATTTT. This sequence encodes CSARRTGGSDTQYF.

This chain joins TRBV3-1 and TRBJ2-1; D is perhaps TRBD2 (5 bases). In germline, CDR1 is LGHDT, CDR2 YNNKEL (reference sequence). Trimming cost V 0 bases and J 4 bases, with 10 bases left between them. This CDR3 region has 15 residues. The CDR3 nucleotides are TGTGCCAGCAGCCAAGAGGGGAGTAGGTACAATGAGCAGTTCTTC. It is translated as CASSQEGSRYNEQFF.

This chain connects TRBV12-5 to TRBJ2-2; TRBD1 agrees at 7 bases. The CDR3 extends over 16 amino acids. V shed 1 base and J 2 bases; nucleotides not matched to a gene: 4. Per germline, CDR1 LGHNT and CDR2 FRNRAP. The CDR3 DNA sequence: TGTGCTAGTGGTTTGGGGGACAGTTTTAACACCGGGGAGCTGTTTTTT. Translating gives CASGLGDSFNTGELFF.

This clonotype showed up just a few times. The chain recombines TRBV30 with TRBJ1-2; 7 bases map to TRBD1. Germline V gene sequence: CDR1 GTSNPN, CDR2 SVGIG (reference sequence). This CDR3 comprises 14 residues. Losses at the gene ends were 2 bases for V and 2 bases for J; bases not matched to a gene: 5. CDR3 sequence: CAWSRTGRNYGYTF. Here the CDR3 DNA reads TGTGCCTGGAGTCGGACAGGCCGAAACTATGGCTACACCTTC.

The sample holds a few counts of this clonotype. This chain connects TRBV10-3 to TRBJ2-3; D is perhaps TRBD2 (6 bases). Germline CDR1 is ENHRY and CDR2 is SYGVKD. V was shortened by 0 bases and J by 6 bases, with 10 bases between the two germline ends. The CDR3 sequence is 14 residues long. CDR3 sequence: CAISESRGFDTQYF. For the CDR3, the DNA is TGTGCCATCAGTGAGTCGCGGGGATTTGATACGCAGTATTTT.

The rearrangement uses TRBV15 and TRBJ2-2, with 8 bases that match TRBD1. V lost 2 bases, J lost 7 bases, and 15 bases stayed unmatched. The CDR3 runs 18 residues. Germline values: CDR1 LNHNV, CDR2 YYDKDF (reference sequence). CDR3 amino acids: CATSRRNRDRLENGELFF. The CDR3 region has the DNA TGTGCCACCAGCAGACGTAACCGGGACAGGTTAGAGAACGGGGAGCTGTTTTTT.

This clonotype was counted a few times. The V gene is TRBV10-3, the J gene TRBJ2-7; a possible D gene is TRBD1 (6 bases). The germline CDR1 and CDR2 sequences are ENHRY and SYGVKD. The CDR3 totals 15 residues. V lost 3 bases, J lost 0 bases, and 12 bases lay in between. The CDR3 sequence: CAISDPGTLSYEQYF. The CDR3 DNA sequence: TGTGCCATCAGTGATCCCGGGACACTCTCCTACGAGCAGTACTTC.

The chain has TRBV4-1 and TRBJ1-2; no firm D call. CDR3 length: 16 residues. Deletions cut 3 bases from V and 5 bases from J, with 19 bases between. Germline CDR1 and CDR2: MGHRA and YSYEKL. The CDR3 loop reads CASSHKSVSAWYGYTF. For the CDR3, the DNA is TGCGCCAGCAGCCACAAGTCTGTCTCGGCCTGGTATGGCTACACCTTC.

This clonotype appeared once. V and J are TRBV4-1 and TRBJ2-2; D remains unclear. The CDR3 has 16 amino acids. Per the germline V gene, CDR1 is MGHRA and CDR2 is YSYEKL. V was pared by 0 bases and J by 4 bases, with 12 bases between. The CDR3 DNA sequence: TGCGCCAGCAGCCAAGATTTAAGAGCGTTCACCGGGGAGCTGTTTTTT. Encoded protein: CASSQDLRAFTGELFF.

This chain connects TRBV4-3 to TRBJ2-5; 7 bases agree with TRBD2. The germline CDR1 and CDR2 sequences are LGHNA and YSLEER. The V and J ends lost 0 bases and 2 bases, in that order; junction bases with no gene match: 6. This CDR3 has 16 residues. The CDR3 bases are TGCGCCAGCAGCCAAGATCGGGCGGGGGTTCAAGAGACCCAGTACTTC. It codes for CASSQDRAGVQETQYF.

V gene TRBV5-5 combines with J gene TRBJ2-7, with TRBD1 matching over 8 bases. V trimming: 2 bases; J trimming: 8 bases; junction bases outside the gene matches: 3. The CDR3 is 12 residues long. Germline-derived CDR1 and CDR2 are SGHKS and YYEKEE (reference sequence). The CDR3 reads CASSFSGGQQYF. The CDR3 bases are TGTGCCAGCAGCTTCTCAGGGGGCCAGCAGTACTTC.

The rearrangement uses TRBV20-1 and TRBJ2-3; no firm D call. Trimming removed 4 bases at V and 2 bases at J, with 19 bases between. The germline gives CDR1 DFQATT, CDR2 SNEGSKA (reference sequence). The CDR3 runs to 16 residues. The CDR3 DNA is TGCAGTGCTATCCCGTTAGTGGTGGGTCACACAGATACGCAGTATTTT. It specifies CSAIPLVVGHTDTQYF.

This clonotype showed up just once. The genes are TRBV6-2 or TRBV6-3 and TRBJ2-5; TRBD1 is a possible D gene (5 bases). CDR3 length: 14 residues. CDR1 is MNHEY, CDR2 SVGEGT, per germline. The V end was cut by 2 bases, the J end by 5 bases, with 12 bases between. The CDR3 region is CASSYGAAWETQYF. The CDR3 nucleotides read TGTGCCAGCAGTTACGGGGCCGCGTGGGAGACCCAGTACTTC.

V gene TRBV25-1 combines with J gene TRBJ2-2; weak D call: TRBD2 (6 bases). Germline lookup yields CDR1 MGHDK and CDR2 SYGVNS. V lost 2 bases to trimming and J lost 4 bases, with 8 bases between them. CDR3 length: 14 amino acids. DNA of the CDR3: TGTGCCAGCAGTGAACCCGGGGGCACCGGGGAGCTGTTTTTT. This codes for CASSEPGGTGELFF.

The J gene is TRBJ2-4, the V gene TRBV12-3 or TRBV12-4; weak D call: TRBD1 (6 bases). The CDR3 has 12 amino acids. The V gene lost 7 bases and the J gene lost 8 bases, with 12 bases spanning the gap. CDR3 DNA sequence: TGTGCCAGCACCCGACAGGTAGACATTCAGTACTTC. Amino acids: CASTRQVDIQYF.

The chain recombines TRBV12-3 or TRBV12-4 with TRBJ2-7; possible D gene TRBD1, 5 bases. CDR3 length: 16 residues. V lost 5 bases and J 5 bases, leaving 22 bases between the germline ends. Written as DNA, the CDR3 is TGTGCCAGCAGTCCCACCGGGCCAGGGTTGTTCCACGAGCAGTACTTC. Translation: CASSPTGPGLFHEQYF.

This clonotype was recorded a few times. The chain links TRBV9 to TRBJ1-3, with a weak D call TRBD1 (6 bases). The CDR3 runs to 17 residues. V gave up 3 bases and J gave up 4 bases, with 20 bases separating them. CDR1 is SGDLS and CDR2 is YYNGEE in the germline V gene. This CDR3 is CASSALPPSGEGNTIYF. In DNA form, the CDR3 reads TGTGCCAGCAGCGCGTTACCTCCATCAGGGGAAGGAAACACCATATATTTT.

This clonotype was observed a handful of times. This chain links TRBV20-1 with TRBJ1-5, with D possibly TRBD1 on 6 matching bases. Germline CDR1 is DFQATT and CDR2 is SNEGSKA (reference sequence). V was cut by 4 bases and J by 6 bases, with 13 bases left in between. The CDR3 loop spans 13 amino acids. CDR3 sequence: CSAMGTTGQPQHF. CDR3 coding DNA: TGCAGTGCTATGGGGACGACAGGTCAGCCCCAGCATTTT.

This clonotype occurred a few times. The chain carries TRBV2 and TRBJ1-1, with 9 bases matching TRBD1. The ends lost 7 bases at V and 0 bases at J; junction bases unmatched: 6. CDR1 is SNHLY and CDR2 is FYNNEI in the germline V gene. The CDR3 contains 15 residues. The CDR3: CASKETGGLNTEAFF. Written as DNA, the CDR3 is TGTGCCAGCAAGGAGACAGGGGGTTTGAACACTGAAGCTTTCTTT. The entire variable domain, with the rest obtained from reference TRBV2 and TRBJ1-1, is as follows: EPEVTQTPSHQVTQMGQEVILRCVPISNHLYFYWYRQILGQKVEFLVSFYNNEISEKSEIFDDQFSVERPDGSNFTLKIRSTKLEDSAMYFCASKETGGLNTEAFFGQGTRLTVV.

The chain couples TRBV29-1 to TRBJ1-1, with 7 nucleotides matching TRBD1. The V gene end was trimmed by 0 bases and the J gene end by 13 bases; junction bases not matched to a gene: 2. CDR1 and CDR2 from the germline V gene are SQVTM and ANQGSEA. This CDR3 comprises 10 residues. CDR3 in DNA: TGCAGCGTTGAAGAAGGGGGCGTTTTCTTT. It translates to CSVEEGGVFF.

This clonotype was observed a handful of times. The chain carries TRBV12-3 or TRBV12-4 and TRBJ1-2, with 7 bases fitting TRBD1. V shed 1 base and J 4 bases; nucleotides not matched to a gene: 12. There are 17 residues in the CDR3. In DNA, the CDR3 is TGTGCCAGCAGTTTAGTAGGTACAGGGGCGAGGTTCTATGGCTACACCTTC. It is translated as CASSLVGTGARFYGYTF.